This T cell receptor (beta chain) is from a study of T cell responses to AZD1222 COVID-19 vaccine. Study-level results: Clonal diversity was possibly underestimated; the donors were predominantly white British and more often female. Baseline serology detected seropositivity in only six or seven AZD1222 recipients. As reported, nearly half of all spike-specific TCRs target variant regions that are unmutated.

This CDR3 contains 12 residues. The germline V gene encodes CDR1 SGHKS and CDR2 YYEKEE (reference sequence). V gave up 4 bases and J gave up 6 bases, with 11 bases separating them. The data were produced by immunoSEQ multiplex PCR, yet TCRdb's version contains in-frame clones alone and is incomplete. The sample has tens of thousands of clones; 85% are singletons. A single count supports this clone. Its antigen is unknown. The sequences come from peripheral blood, collected on day 0 of AZD1222 vaccination. This clonotype was sampled from an adult in good health. The chain employs TRBV5-5 and TRBJ2-7, with TRBD1 as a possible D gene (6 bases). This CDR3 reads CASSRLGGEQYF. CDR3 bases: TGTGCCAGCAGCCGTCTAGGGGGCGAGCAGTACTTC.